Presented here are 21 T cell receptor beta chains from one specimen sequenced in a study of blood T cells in healthy people across ages. Primed by a sample-barcoded 5' primer and a J-beta primer mix, a second PCR proceeded for about 6 to 11 cycles. Each CDR3 protein is one row after TCRdb ran MiXCR on the 5' RACE reads. The profile shows 800,000 to 950,000 distinct CDR3 sequences, around 29% of them singletons. The data also belong to a second study, concerning T cells of mothers and their children.

Sample: blood. The receptors were sampled from a middle-aged woman in good health.

This clonotype was seen only a few times. V and J are TRBV24-1 and TRBJ2-3; unclear D gene. The CDR3 is 15 amino acids. V lost 0 bases to trimming and J lost 3 bases, with 9 bases between them. Germline loops: CDR1 KGHDR, CDR2 SFDVKD. This CDR3 reads CATSDLQSGTDTQYF. CDR3 DNA sequence: TGTGCCACCAGTGATTTGCAATCTGGGACAGATACGCAGTATTTT.

This clonotype was detected ten times or more. The chain recombines TRBV28 with TRBJ2-7; no reliable D call. The V gene lost 5 bases and the J gene lost 6 bases, with 14 bases spanning the gap. This CDR3 is 13 amino acids long. CDR1 MDHEN and CDR2 SYDVKM come from the germline V gene. CDR3 coding DNA: TGTGCCAGCAGTCCCCTTTTTACGGGCGAGCAGTACTTC. Translated: CASSPLFTGEQYF.

This chain joins TRBV28 and TRBJ1-4; 9 nucleotides align to TRBD1. Germline CDR1 reads MDHEN; CDR2 reads SYDVKM. CDR3 length: 16 residues. V lost 4 bases and J lost 5; bases outside the gene matches: 8. The CDR3 loop is CASSSYAGTGNEKLFF. Here the CDR3 DNA reads TGTGCCAGCAGTTCCTACGCCGGGACAGGGAATGAAAAACTGTTTTTT.

This clonotype came up many times. V usage is TRBV12-3 or TRBV12-4 and J usage is TRBJ2-5, with 7 bases aligning to TRBD1. The CDR3 totals 16 residues. The J segment lost 2 bases and the V segment lost 4 bases, leaving 10 bases of the junction unmatched. The DNA of the CDR3 is TGTGCCAGCAGTTCGCGACAGGGAGAAGCACAAGAGACCCAGTACTTC. It yields the protein CASSSRQGEAQETQYF.

This clonotype was observed a few times. CDR3 sequence reads: CASSVEGAGEAFF. For the CDR3, the DNA is TGTGCCAGCAGCGTAGAGGGGGCCGGTGAAGCTTTCTTT. The V and J genes are TRBV9 and TRBJ1-1, with TRBD1 matching 7 bases. Trimming cost V 0 bases and J 7 bases; bases outside gene matches: 3. The CDR3 has 13 amino acids. Germline CDR1 SGDLS, CDR2 YYNGEE. Looking up the rest from reference TRBV9 and TRBJ1-1 gives the full variable domain: DSGVTQTPKHLITATGQRVTLRCSPRSGDLSVYWYQQSLDQGLQFLIQYYNGEERAKGNILERFSAQQFPDLHSELNLSSLELGDSALYFCASSVEGAGEAFFGQGTRLTVV.

This clonotype was detected once. The chain is built from TRBV29-1 and TRBJ1-1, with a possible D match to TRBD1 (6 bases). The CDR3 is 14 residues long. The germline V and J ends were trimmed by 5 bases and 3 bases, with 16 bases remaining between them. Germline lookup yields CDR1 SQVTM and CDR2 ANQGSEA. The CDR3 DNA follows: TGCAGCGTTAATTCAGGGACAATAGACACTGAAGCTTTCTTT. It yields the protein CSVNSGTIDTEAFF.

V and J are TRBV10-3 and TRBJ2-1; D ambiguous. The CDR3 runs to 15 residues. Per germline, CDR1 ENHRY and CDR2 SYGVKD. Between the trimmed V and J ends, which lost 6 bases and 5 bases, there was a span of 17 bases. The CDR3 spells CAIRELRAEDNEQFF. DNA for the CDR3: TGTGCCATCAGGGAACTTCGGGCAGAAGACAATGAGCAGTTCTTC.

There are many counts of this clonotype. CDR3 nucleotides: TGTGCCAGCAGGGCGGCTGTTAACTACGAGCAGTACTTC. This translates into CASRAAVNYEQYF. The V gene is TRBV27, the J gene TRBJ2-7; D is unclear. V was trimmed by 6 bases and J by 3 bases, leaving 12 bases between them. The CDR3 contains 13 residues. Germline V lookup: CDR1 MNHEY, CDR2 SMNVEV (reference sequence).

V and J are TRBV7-2 and TRBJ1-2, with 8 bases matching TRBD1. Germline values: CDR1 SGHTA, CDR2 FQGNSA. V trimming: 3 bases; J trimming: 8 bases; junction bases outside the gene matches: 20. CDR3 length equals 18 residues. CDR3 sequence: CASSFPARGLSHGMGYTF. CDR3 in DNA: TGTGCCAGCAGCTTTCCGGCCAGGGGGCTCTCGCACGGCATGGGCTACACCTTC. The full variable domain, completed using reference TRBV7-2 and TRBJ1-2, is GAGVSQSPSNKVTEKGKDVELRCDPISGHTALYWYRQSLGQGLEFLIYFQGNSAPDKSGLPSDRFSAERTGGSVSTLTIQRTQQEDSAVYLCASSFPARGLSHGMGYTFGSGTRLTVV.

This clonotype was detected many times. As DNA, the CDR3 is TGCGCCAGCAGCCAAGACCTAGCGGGGGGGTACGAGCAGTACTTC. This encodes CASSQDLAGGYEQYF. The chain couples TRBV4-3 to TRBJ2-7, with TRBD2 matching 12 bases. Germline loops: CDR1 LGHNA, CDR2 YSLEER. Germline trimming cut 0 bases from V and 4 bases from J; bases unmatched to any gene: 1. The CDR3 totals 15 residues.

This clonotype came up a few times. The chain recombines TRBV25-1 with TRBJ1-3; no clear D gene. Germline V gene sequence: CDR1 MGHDK, CDR2 SYGVNS. V lost 6 bases, J lost 0 bases, and 18 bases lay in between. The CDR3 is 17 residues long. The CDR3 sequence: CASSLRGRASSGNTIYF. CDR3 nucleotide sequence: TGTGCCAGCAGCCTAAGAGGGAGAGCGAGCTCTGGAAACACCATATATTTT.

The V and J genes are TRBV13 and TRBJ2-3; 11 nucleotides line up with TRBD2. CDR1 PRHDT and CDR2 FYEKMQ come from the germline V gene (reference sequence). The CDR3 has 16 residues. V was clipped by 6 bases and J by 4 bases; unmatched bases: 9. CDR3 DNA sequence: TGTGCCAGCAGTCAAACTAGCGGGAGACTCGCAGATACGCAGTATTTT. This sequence encodes CASSQTSGRLADTQYF. Supplemented by reference TRBV13 and TRBJ2-3, the full variable domain reads AAGVIQSPRHLIKEKRETATLKCYPIPRHDTVYWYQQGPGQDPQFLISFYEKMQSDKGSIPDRFSAQQFSDYHSELNMSSLELGDSALYFCASSQTSGRLADTQYFGPGTRLTVL.

This clonotype was seen a handful of times. V is TRBV28 and J is TRBJ2-1; maybe TRBD2 (7 bases). V was clipped by 3 bases and J by 2 bases, with 11 bases between them. Germline assignment: CDR1 MDHEN and CDR2 SYDVKM. CDR3 length: 15 amino acids. CDR3 bases: TGTGCCAGCAGTTTCGGGCGGGGGCCCTACAATGAGCAGTTCTTC. This sequence encodes CASSFGRGPYNEQFF.

V gene TRBV27 combines with J gene TRBJ1-5; 9 bases map to TRBD1. Trimming took 2 bases from V and 11 from J; bases not matched to a gene: 10. Germline CDR1 is MNHEY and CDR2 is SMNVEV (reference sequence). The CDR3 consists of 15 residues. CDR3 residues: CASSLNVGTGMAQHF. CDR3 bases: TGTGCCAGCAGTTTAAATGTAGGGACAGGGATGGCCCAGCATTTT.

Details on this clonotype: One end of the junction is discordant with germline, which a read error may explain. The rearrangement joins TRBV12-3 or TRBV12-4 to TRBJ1-2, with 9 bases matching TRBD1. This CDR3 has 15 amino acids. CDR3 in amino acids: CASSLAGQGDYDYTF. The CDR3 DNA reads as TGTGCCAGCAGTTTAGCGGGACAGGGTGACTATGACTACACCTTC.

Of note for this clonotype: It may be a read error: a sequence one base away is much more abundant. The rearrangement joins TRBV12-3 or TRBV12-4 to TRBJ1-5; TRBD1 might be the D (6 bases). The CDR3 has 12 residues. CDR3 nucleotides: TGTGTCAGCACCATAAGGGGGCAGCCCCAGCATTTT. It specifies CVSTIRGQPQHF.

Notes on this clonotype: Since a much larger clone is just one base distant, this may be a read error. This chain links TRBV4-1 with TRBJ2-5, with 11 bases aligning to TRBD1. CDR3 length: 16 amino acids. Germline V CDR1 and CDR2: MGHRA, YSYEKL. CDR3 in amino acids: CTSSQVDRGRVETQYF. CDR3 sequence (DNA): TGCACCAGCAGCCAAGTGGACAGGGGGCGGGTAGAGACCCAGTACTTC.

This chain connects TRBV20-1 to TRBJ2-1, with TRBD1 matching 9 bases. The CDR3 is made up of 15 amino acids. Germline V CDR1 and CDR2: DFQATT, SNEGSKA (reference sequence). Trimming took 6 bases from V and 0 from J; bases not matched to a gene: 6. This CDR3 reads CSAARDRVSYNEQFF. The CDR3, as DNA: TGCAGTGCCGCCCGGGACAGGGTCTCCTACAATGAGCAGTTCTTC.

This clonotype was observed many times. The chain is built from TRBV10-3 and TRBJ1-4, with D hard to call. The CDR3 length is 14 residues. The V gene's germline CDR1 is ENHRY and CDR2 SYGVKD. V lost 3 bases, J lost 2 bases, and 7 bases lay in between. As DNA, the CDR3 is TGTGCCATCAGTGATGGAGGGACTAATGAAAAACTGTTTTTT. Its protein product is CAISDGGTNEKLFF.

This clonotype appeared a few times. The chain is built from TRBV9 and TRBJ2-7; D possibly corresponds to TRBD2 (5 bases). The assigned J gene may be wrong: the sequence end matches TRBJ2-5 better. This CDR3 has 15 residues. Germline V gene sequence: CDR1 SGDLS, CDR2 YYNGEE. For the CDR3, the DNA is TGTGCCAGCAGCGTAGAAAACTCCCGGGGAGAGACCCAGTACTTC. Amino acids: CASSVENSRGETQYF.

This clonotype was seen many times. The genes are TRBV7-2 and TRBJ1-2; the D gene is possibly TRBD1 (6 bases). Deletions cut 3 bases from V and 3 bases from J, with 14 bases between. The CDR3 covers 15 residues. CDR1 is SGHTA, CDR2 FQGNSA, per germline. In DNA, the CDR3 is TGTGCCAGCAGCTTCCAGACAGGTAGTCACTATGGCTACACCTTC. It encodes CASSFQTGSHYGYTF.